This TCR beta chain was found in a study of T cell responses to AZD1222 COVID-19 vaccine. V was clipped by 6 bases and J by 1 base, with 12 bases between them. The CDR3 totals 14 residues. CDR1 is SGHTA and CDR2 is FQGNSA in the germline V gene. The method was immunoSEQ multiplex PCR; TCRdb's version includes in-frame clones alone and lacks a portion of them. The top ten clones hold about 3.3% of a sample with 90,000 to 120,000 clones, roughly 90% of them seen once. In the case of this clone: Its antigen is not identified.

Findings of the study overall: An increase in Spike-specific TCR breadth and depth was observed after two AZD1222 doses. Females outnumbered males among donors, who were mostly white British; clonal diversity was possibly underestimated. Spike was spanned by vaccine-associated CD4 TCRs, which were dominant at 160-218 and 743-854.

The sample here was peripheral blood, taken on day 0 of MenACWY control vaccination. The clonotype originates from an adult in good health. This chain links TRBV7-2 with TRBJ1-1; D gene uncertain. This chain's CDR3 is CASSSQTANTEAFF. In nucleotides, the CDR3 is TGTGCCAGCAGTTCCCAGACGGCGAACACTGAAGCTTTCTTT.